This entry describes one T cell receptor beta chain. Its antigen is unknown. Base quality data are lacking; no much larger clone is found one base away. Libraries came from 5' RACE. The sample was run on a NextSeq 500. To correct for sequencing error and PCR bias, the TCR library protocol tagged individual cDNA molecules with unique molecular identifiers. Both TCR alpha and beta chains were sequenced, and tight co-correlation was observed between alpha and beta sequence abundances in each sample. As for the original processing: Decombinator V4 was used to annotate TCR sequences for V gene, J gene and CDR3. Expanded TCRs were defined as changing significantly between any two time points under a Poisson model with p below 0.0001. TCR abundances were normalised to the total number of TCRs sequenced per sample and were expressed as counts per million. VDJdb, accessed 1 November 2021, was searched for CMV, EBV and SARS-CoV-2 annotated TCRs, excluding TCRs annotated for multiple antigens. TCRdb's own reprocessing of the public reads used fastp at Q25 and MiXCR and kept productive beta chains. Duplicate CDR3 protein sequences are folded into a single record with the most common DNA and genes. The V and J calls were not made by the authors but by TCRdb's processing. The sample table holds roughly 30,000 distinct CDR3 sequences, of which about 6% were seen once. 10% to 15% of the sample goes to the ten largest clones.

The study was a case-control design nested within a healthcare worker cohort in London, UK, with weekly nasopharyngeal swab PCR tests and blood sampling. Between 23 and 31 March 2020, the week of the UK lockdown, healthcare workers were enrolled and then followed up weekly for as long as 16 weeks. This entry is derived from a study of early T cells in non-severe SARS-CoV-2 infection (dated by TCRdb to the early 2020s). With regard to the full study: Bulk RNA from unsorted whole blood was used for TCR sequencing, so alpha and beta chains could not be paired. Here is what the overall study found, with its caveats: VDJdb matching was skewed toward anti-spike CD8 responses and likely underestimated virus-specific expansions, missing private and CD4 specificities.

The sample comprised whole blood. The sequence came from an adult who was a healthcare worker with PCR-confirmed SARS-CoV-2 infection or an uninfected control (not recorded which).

The CDR3 has the sequence CASSFGLAKQETQYF. The DNA sequence is given as TGTGCCAGCAGCTTTGGACTAGCGAAACAAGAGACCCAGTACTTC. The sequence is built from TRBV5-4 and TRBJ2-5, with 9 bases in between that match TRBD2. CDR1 and CDR2, looked up from the germline V gene (reference sequence), are SGHNT and YYREEE. After removal of 2 bases from V and 2 bases from J, the junction retains 4 bases not matched to a gene. The CDR3 runs 15 amino acids, cysteine and phenylalanine included. The kept DNA is CDR3 alone, 45 bases in frame from the first base.